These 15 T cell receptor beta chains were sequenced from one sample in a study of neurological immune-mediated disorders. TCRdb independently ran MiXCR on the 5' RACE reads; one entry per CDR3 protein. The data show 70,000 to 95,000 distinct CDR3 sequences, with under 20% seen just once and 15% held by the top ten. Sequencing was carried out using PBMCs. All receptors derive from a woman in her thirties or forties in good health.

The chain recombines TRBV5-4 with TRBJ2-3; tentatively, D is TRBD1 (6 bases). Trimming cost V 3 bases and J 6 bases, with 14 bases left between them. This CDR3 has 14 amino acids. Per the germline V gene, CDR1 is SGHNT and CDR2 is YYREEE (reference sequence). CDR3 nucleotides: TGTGCCAGCAGCTCTGGACAGCCCGGGGATACGCAGTATTTT. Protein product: CASSSGQPGDTQYF.

The CDR3 reads CASSPDLAGDYNEQFF. CDR3 nucleotide sequence: TGCGCCAGCAGCCCGGATCTAGCGGGGGACTACAATGAGCAGTTCTTC. This chain connects TRBV5-1 to TRBJ2-1, with TRBD2 identical over 10 bases. The V gene's germline CDR1 is SGHRS and CDR2 YFSETQ. With 4 bases clipped from V and 3 bases from J, the junction kept 7 bases outside the gene matches. The CDR3 has 16 residues.

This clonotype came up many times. CDR3: CASSASGASTDTQYF. The CDR3 bases are TGTGCCAGCAGCGCTAGCGGGGCTAGCACAGATACGCAGTATTTT. This chain joins TRBV2 and TRBJ2-3, with 9 bases lining up with TRBD2. Germline loops: CDR1 SNHLY, CDR2 FYNNEI. Losses at the gene ends were 6 bases for V and 0 bases for J; bases not matched to a gene: 4. There are 15 residues in the CDR3.

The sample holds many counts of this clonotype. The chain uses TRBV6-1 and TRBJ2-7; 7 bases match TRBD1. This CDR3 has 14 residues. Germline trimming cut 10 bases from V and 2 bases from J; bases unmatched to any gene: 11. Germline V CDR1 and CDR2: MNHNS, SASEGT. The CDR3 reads CAISEDRFPYEQYV. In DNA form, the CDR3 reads TGTGCCATCTCCGAGGACAGGTTCCCCTACGAGCAGTACGTC.

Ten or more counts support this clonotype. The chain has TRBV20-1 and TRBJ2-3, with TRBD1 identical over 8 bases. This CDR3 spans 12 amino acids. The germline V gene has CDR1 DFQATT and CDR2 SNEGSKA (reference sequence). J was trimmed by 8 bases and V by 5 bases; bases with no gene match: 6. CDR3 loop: CSASGGTGTQYF. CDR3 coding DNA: TGCAGTGCTTCAGGGGGCACCGGTACGCAGTATTTT.

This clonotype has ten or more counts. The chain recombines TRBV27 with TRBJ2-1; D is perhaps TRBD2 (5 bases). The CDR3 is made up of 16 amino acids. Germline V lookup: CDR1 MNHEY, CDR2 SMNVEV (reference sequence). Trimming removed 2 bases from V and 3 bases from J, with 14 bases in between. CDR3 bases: TGTGCCAGCAGTTTAAGCGGCAGAGTCTTCTACAATGAGCAGTTCTTC. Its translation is CASSLSGRVFYNEQFF.

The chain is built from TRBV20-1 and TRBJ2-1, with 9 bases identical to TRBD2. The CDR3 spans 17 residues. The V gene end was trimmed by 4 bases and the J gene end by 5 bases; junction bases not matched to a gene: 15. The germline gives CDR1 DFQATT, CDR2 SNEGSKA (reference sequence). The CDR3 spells CSAKGLAWALPHNEQFF. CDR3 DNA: TGCAGTGCTAAAGGACTAGCGTGGGCCCTACCTCACAATGAGCAGTTCTTC.

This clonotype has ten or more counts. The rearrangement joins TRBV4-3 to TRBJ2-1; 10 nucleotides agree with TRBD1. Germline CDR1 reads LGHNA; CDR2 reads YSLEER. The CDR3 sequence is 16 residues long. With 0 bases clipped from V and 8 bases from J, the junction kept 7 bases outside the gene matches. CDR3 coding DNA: TGCGCCAGCAGCCAAGATGACAGGGGGCACTTCGATGAGCAGTTCTTC. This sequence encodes CASSQDDRGHFDEQFF.

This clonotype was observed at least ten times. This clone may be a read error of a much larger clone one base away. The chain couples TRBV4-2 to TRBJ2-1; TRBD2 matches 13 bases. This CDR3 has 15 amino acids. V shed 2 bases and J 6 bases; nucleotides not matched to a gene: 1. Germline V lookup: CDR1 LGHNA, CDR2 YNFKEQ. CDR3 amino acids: CASSQTSGGANEQFF. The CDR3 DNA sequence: TGTGCCAGCAGCCAAACTAGCGGGGGGGCCAATGAGCAGTTCTTC.

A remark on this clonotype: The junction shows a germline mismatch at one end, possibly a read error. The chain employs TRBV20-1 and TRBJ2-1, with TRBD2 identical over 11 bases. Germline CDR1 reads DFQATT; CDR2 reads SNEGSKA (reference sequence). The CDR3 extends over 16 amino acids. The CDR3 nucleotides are TGCAGTGCTAGGCCACTAGCGGGGGTCACCTACAATGAACAGTTCTTC. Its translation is CSARPLAGVTYNEQFF.

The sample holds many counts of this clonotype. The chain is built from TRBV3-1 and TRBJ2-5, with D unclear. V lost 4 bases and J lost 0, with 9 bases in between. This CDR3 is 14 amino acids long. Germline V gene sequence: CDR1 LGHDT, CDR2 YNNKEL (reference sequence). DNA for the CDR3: TGTGCCAGCAGCCGACCCGGCCACCAAGAGACCCAGTACTTC. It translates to CASSRPGHQETQYF.

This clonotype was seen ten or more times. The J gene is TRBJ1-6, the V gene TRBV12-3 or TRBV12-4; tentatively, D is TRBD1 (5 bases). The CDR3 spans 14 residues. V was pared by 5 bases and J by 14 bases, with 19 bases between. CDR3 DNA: TGTGCCAGCAGTCCCGGGACGGAAACTCTATCCCTCCACTTT. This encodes CASSPGTETLSLHF.

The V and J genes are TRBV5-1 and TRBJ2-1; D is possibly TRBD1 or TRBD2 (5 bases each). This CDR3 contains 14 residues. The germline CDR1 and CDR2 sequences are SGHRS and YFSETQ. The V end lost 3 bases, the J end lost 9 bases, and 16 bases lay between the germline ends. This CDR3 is CASSSTGVGGEQFF. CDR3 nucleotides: TGCGCCAGCAGCTCGACTGGGGTTGGGGGTGAGCAGTTCTTC.

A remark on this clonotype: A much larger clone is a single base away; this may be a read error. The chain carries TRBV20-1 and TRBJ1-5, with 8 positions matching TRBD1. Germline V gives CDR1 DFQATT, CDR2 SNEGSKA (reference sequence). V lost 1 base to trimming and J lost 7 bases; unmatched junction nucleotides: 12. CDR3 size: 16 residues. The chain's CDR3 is CSARVQTGAKGQPQHF. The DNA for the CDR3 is TGCAGTGCTAGAGTCCAGACAGGGGCCAAGGGACAGCCCCAGCATTTT.

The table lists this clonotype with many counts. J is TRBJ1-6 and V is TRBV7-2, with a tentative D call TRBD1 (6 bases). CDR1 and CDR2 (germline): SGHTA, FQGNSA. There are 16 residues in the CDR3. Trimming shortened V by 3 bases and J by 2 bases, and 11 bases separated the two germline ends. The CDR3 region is CASSFDRPAYNSPLHF. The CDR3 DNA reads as TGTGCCAGCAGCTTCGACAGGCCCGCCTATAATTCACCCCTCCACTTT.